The 28 T cell receptor beta chains presented below share a single source sample, sequenced in a study of blood T cell repertoires in COVID-19. The table came from immunoSEQ multiplex PCR; TCRdb's copy has only in-frame clones and leaves some out. The sample yields around 70,000 clones, more than 85% seen once. The sequencing input was peripheral blood. The origin of the receptors is a man aged 55 to 70 with acute or convalescent COVID-19.

A few counts support this clone. The chain carries TRBV6-5 and TRBJ1-5; unclear D gene. The V and J ends lost 6 bases and 4 bases respectively, with 10 bases between them. The germline gives CDR1 MNHEY, CDR2 SVGAGI. CDR3 size: 13 residues. The CDR3 reads CASSPEENQPQHF. The CDR3 DNA sequence: TGTGCCAGCAGCCCCGAAGAGAATCAGCCCCAGCATTTT.

The chain couples TRBV7-7 to TRBJ2-2; D possibly corresponds to TRBD1 (5 bases). Germline V gene data show CDR1 as SSHAT and CDR2 as FNYEAQ (reference sequence). The CDR3 is made up of 15 amino acids. Trimming cost V 1 base and J 6 bases, with 12 bases left between them. CDR3 amino acids: CASSLGLQGAGELFF. As DNA, the CDR3 is TGTGCCAGCAGCTTAGGGTTGCAGGGCGCCGGGGAGCTGTTTTTT.

V and J are TRBV28 and TRBJ2-2, with TRBD1 identical over 11 bases. Germline assignment: CDR1 MDHEN and CDR2 SYDVKM. The CDR3 consists of 16 residues. With V trimmed by 5 bases and J by 6 bases, 8 bases remained unmatched. The DNA of the CDR3 is TGTGCCAGCAGTGGCGGGACAGGGGGAAGGTCCGGGGAGCTGTTTTTT. Protein sequence: CASSGGTGGRSGELFF.

This chain joins TRBV19 and TRBJ1-5; 11 bases line up with TRBD1. V trimming: 3 bases; J trimming: 7 bases; junction bases outside the gene matches: 8. This CDR3 has 16 amino acids. Per the germline V gene, CDR1 is LNHDA and CDR2 is SQIVND (reference sequence). In nucleotides, the CDR3 is TGTGCCAGTAGTATTTGGACAGGGGGCCCTCCCCAGCCCCAGCATTTT. This gives the protein CASSIWTGGPPQPQHF.

J is TRBJ2-3 and V is TRBV7-3, with a tentative D call TRBD2 (6 bases). Germline CDR1 SGHTA, CDR2 FQGTGA. Trimming shortened V by 1 base and J by 1 base, and 12 bases separated the two germline ends. The CDR3 has 16 amino acids. CDR3: CASSLNGGIGTDTQYF. In DNA form, the CDR3 reads TGTGCCAGCAGCTTAAATGGCGGGATCGGCACAGATACGCAGTATTTT.

The J gene is TRBJ1-4, the V gene TRBV6-5, with D hard to call. V lost 0 bases and J 4 bases, leaving 9 bases between the germline ends. Germline CDR1 MNHEY, CDR2 SVGAGI. This CDR3 is 15 amino acids long. CDR3 amino acids: CASSYSTGLNEKLFF. CDR3 coding DNA: TGTGCCAGCAGTTACTCGACTGGTCTTAATGAAAAACTGTTTTTT.

This clone was observed a single time. The J gene is TRBJ1-1, the V gene TRBV5-1, with D unresolved. Per the germline V gene, CDR1 is SGHRS and CDR2 is YFSETQ. The V gene lost 5 bases and the J gene lost 0 bases, with 14 bases spanning the gap. There are 15 residues in the CDR3. CDR3 bases: TGCGCCAGCAGTTGGACTGGTCAGCTGAACACTGAAGCTTTCTTT. This sequence encodes CASSWTGQLNTEAFF. The full variable domain, with the rest looked up from reference TRBV5-1 and TRBJ1-1, is KAGVTQTPRYLIKTRGQQVTLSCSPISGHRSVSWYQQTPGQGLQFLFEYFSETQRNKGNFPGRFSGRQFSNSRSEMNVSTLELGDSALYLCASSWTGQLNTEAFFGQGTRLTVV.

The V and J genes are TRBV27 and TRBJ1-3, with unresolved D. The CDR3 has 14 amino acids. The germline V and J ends were trimmed by 5 bases and 2 bases, with 10 bases remaining between them. Germline-derived CDR1 and CDR2 are MNHEY and SMNVEV (reference sequence). Written as DNA, the CDR3 is TGTGCCAGCAGTCCCTGGAGGGCTGGAAACACCATATATTTT. Translating it yields CASSPWRAGNTIYF.

The chain uses TRBV7-2 and TRBJ2-7; 8 bases align to TRBD1. Per the germline V gene, CDR1 is SGHTA and CDR2 is FQGNSA. The CDR3 covers 15 residues. The J segment lost 1 base and the V segment lost 5 bases, leaving 7 bases of the junction unmatched. The CDR3 loop is CASSPGQGLSYEQYF. DNA for the CDR3: TGTGCCAGCAGCCCAGGACAGGGTTTGTCCTACGAGCAGTACTTC.

V is TRBV18 and J is TRBJ2-5; 7 nucleotides line up with TRBD1. The CDR3 is 16 residues long. Per germline, CDR1 KGHSH and CDR2 LQKENI. V shed 4 bases, J shed 5 bases, and the junction held 13 bases outside the gene matches. In DNA form, the CDR3 reads TGTGCCAGCTCACGCCCAGGGGGAGTTTTGGCGGAGACCCAGTACTTC. It is translated as CASSRPGGVLAETQYF.

V gene TRBV6-1 combines with J gene TRBJ2-7, with D possibly matching TRBD2 (6 bases). This CDR3 region has 14 residues. V dropped 2 bases and J dropped 4 bases, with 12 bases sitting between them. The germline V gene has CDR1 MNHNS and CDR2 SASEGT. CDR3 protein: CASSELAGTYEQYF. CDR3 coding DNA: TGTGCCAGCAGTGAACTCGCGGGAACGTACGAGCAGTACTTC.

V gene TRBV24-1 combines with J gene TRBJ2-7, with 12 nucleotides matching TRBD2. After removal of 4 bases from V and 0 bases from J, the junction contained 3 bases not matched to a gene. Germline loops: CDR1 KGHDR, CDR2 SFDVKD. The CDR3 spans 16 residues. The CDR3 loop reads CATSDPTSGGSYEQYF. CDR3 in DNA: TGTGCCACCAGTGACCCGACTAGCGGGGGCTCCTACGAGCAGTACTTC.

DNA for the CDR3: TGTGCCAGTAGCAATCGACTAGCGAACCTGGTACATGAGCAGTTCTTC. Translation: CASSNRLANLVHEQFF. The gene calls are TRBV19 and TRBJ2-1, with 8 positions matching TRBD2. Germline V gene sequence: CDR1 LNHDA, CDR2 SQIVND (reference sequence). The CDR3 has 16 amino acids. Germline trimming cut 6 bases from V and 8 bases from J; bases unmatched to any gene: 15.

This rearrangement joins TRBV7-8 to TRBJ1-4; perhaps TRBD1 as D (6 bases). CDR1 SGHVS and CDR2 FQNEAQ come from the germline V gene. CDR3 length: 15 residues. V shed 0 bases and J shed 8 bases, with 13 bases lying between them. CDR3 nucleotide sequence: TGTGCCAGCAGCTTAGCAGGTGGACAGAGGGAAAAACTGTTTTTT. Translated, it gives CASSLAGGQREKLFF.

This chain links TRBV18 with TRBJ1-5, with 9 bases aligning to TRBD1. Germline CDR1 reads KGHSH; CDR2 reads LQKENI. J lost 3 bases, V lost 6 bases, and 3 bases had no gene match. This CDR3 spans 14 amino acids. CDR3 amino acids: CASSGQGDNQPQHF. CDR3 DNA: TGTGCCAGCTCGGGACAGGGCGACAATCAGCCCCAGCATTTT.

This rearrangement joins TRBV4-1 to TRBJ1-1, with 7 bases identical to TRBD1. CDR1 is MGHRA and CDR2 is YSYEKL in the germline V gene. The J segment lost 3 bases and the V segment lost 4 bases, leaving 17 bases of the junction unmatched. The CDR3 runs to 18 residues. The CDR3 DNA reads as TGCGCCAGCAGCCGGAGAGGGGCAGGGGGTACTGGCGACACTGAAGCTTTCTTT. Translating it yields CASSRRGAGGTGDTEAFF.

The rearrangement uses TRBV30 and TRBJ2-1; 7 bases line up with TRBD2. CDR3 length: 14 residues. The germline V gene has CDR1 GTSNPN and CDR2 SVGIG (reference sequence). V was clipped by 0 bases and J by 9 bases; unmatched bases: 8. The CDR3 is CAWSVRREFGEQFF. For the CDR3, the DNA is TGTGCCTGGAGTGTAAGGCGGGAGTTCGGTGAGCAGTTCTTC.

The chain combines TRBV5-6 with TRBJ2-7, with D maybe TRBD2 (5 bases). Trimming cost V 6 bases and J 0 bases, with 7 bases left between them. CDR3 length: 12 amino acids. Germline CDR1 and CDR2: SGHDT and YYEEEE. The CDR3 loop reads CASKRSSYEQYF. In nucleotides, the CDR3 is TGTGCCAGCAAGCGGAGCTCCTACGAGCAGTACTTC.

The chain uses TRBV27 and TRBJ2-5, with TRBD1 identical over 11 bases. Germline assignment: CDR1 MNHEY and CDR2 SMNVEV (reference sequence). With V trimmed by 6 bases and J by 8 bases, 5 bases remained unmatched. The CDR3 totals 13 residues. The CDR3 region is CASSYGQGATQYF. In DNA form, the CDR3 reads TGTGCCAGCAGCTACGGACAGGGGGCAACCCAGTACTTC.

This clone was recorded only once. The chain carries TRBV6-5 and TRBJ1-5; a weak D match, TRBD1 (6 bases). From germline, CDR1 is MNHEY and CDR2 SVGAGI. V lost 2 bases and J lost 6, with 14 bases in between. This CDR3 spans 15 amino acids. CDR3 loop: CASSYGPGASQPQHF. The CDR3 DNA reads as TGTGCCAGCAGTTACGGTCCAGGGGCAAGTCAGCCCCAGCATTTT.

V is TRBV4-2 and J is TRBJ1-1, with 10 bases matching TRBD1. J was trimmed by 4 bases and V by 5 bases; bases with no gene match: 7. Germline-derived CDR1 and CDR2 are LGHNA and YNFKEQ. The CDR3 loop spans 15 amino acids. The CDR3, as DNA: TGTGCCAGCAGCACTCGGACAGGGGGTAGCACTGAAGCTTTCTTT. Its translation: CASSTRTGGSTEAFF.

The chain uses TRBV30 and TRBJ1-6; 10 nucleotides align to TRBD1. V trimming: 7 bases; J trimming: 10 bases; junction bases outside the gene matches: 7. The CDR3 length is 13 residues. CDR1 and CDR2 (germline): GTSNPN, SVGIG (reference sequence). CDR3 DNA: TGTGCCTTCCGGACAGGGGGTGGATCACCCCTCCACTTT. Translated: CAFRTGGGSPLHF.

The gene calls are TRBV10-2 and TRBJ2-3; 7 nucleotides match TRBD1. The germline gives CDR1 WSHSY, CDR2 SAAADI. The CDR3 contains 17 residues. V shed 6 bases and J 1 base; nucleotides not matched to a gene: 13. CDR3 in amino acids: CASRASPDRPRTDTQYF. As DNA, the CDR3 is TGCGCCAGCAGGGCCAGCCCGGACAGGCCCCGCACAGATACGCAGTATTTT.

This chain uses TRBV9 with TRBJ2-3, with 9 bases fitting TRBD1. Trimming took 3 bases from V and 5 from J; bases not matched to a gene: 7. The CDR3 has 15 residues. CDR1 SGDLS and CDR2 YYNGEE come from the germline V gene. CDR3 residues: CASSAYRGQGDTQYF. CDR3 bases: TGTGCCAGCAGCGCCTACAGGGGGCAGGGAGATACGCAGTATTTT.

This clone was seen just once. This chain joins TRBV28 and TRBJ1-6; D perhaps matches TRBD1 (5 bases). Deletions cut 7 bases from V and 9 bases from J, with 16 bases between. The CDR3 is made up of 14 amino acids. The germline gives CDR1 MDHEN, CDR2 SYDVKM. This CDR3 reads CASTMGRGGSPLHF. In nucleotides, the CDR3 is TGTGCCAGCACCATGGGTAGGGGCGGTTCACCCCTCCACTTT.

The J gene is TRBJ2-5, the V gene TRBV5-6, with a weak D call TRBD2 (6 bases). Germline assignment: CDR1 SGHDT and CDR2 YYEEEE. This CDR3 has 12 residues. V lost 4 bases, J lost 4 bases, and 8 bases lay in between. This CDR3 is CASSAGLETQYF. CDR3 in DNA: TGTGCCAGCAGCGCGGGACTAGAGACCCAGTACTTC.

This chain connects TRBV24-1 to TRBJ2-1, with TRBD1 identical over 11 bases. Per germline, CDR1 KGHDR and CDR2 SFDVKD. This CDR3 is built from 16 residues. The J segment lost 6 bases and the V segment lost 0 bases, leaving 3 bases of the junction unmatched. The CDR3 spells CATSDLLGTGGNEQFF. Here the CDR3 DNA reads TGTGCCACCAGTGATTTGCTCGGGACAGGGGGCAATGAGCAGTTCTTC.

This chain joins TRBV28 and TRBJ1-1; 7 bases agree with TRBD1. This CDR3 contains 14 residues. The V and J ends lost 6 bases and 1 base, in that order; junction bases with no gene match: 5. Per the germline V gene, CDR1 is MDHEN and CDR2 is SYDVKM. Here the CDR3 reads CASSSGQQNTEAFF. CDR3 bases: TGTGCCAGCAGCTCGGGACAGCAGAACACTGAAGCTTTCTTT.